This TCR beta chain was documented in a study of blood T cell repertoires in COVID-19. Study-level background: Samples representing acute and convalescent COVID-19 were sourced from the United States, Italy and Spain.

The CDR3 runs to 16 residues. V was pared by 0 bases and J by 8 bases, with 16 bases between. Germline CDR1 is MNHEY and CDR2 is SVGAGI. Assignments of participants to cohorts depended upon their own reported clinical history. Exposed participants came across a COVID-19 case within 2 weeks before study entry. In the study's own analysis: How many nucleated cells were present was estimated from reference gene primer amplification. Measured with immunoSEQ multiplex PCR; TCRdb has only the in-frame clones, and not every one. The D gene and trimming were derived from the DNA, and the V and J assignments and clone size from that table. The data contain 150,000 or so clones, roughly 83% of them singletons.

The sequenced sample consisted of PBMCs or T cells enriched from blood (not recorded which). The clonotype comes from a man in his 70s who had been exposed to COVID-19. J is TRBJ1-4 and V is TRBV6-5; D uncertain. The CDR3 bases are TGTGCCAGCAGTTACTCGATCATTCAACCGGGGGAAAAACTGTTTTTT. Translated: CASSYSIIQPGEKLFF.